Each of the 26 T cell receptor beta chains below was sequenced from the same sample in a study of control samples from healthy donors and cancer patients. Repertoires were generated with immunoSEQ multiplex PCR, while TCRdb's copy carries only in-frame clones and drops some. Found here are 120,000 to 150,000 clones, 80% to 95% of them singletons; the top ten hold more than 4.5%. Input material: blood. All receptors come from a man aged 18 to 29 in good health.

This chain links TRBV5-1 with TRBJ2-7; 8 bases match TRBD2. CDR1 and CDR2 (germline): SGHRS, YFSETQ. The CDR3 runs 14 residues. The V segment lost 4 bases and the J segment 4 bases; nucleotides outside the gene matches: 7. CDR3 sequence: CASSMGLGGYEQYF. CDR3 DNA sequence: TGCGCCAGCAGCATGGGACTAGGAGGTTACGAGCAGTACTTC.

This clone was observed a handful of times. This chain links TRBV4-1 with TRBJ2-7; D call uncertain. V gave up 2 bases and J gave up 0 bases, with 14 bases separating them. The CDR3 extends over 16 amino acids. Germline CDR1 and CDR2: MGHRA and YSYEKL. CDR3 protein: CASSQRVGPDSYEQYF. The DNA for the CDR3 is TGCGCCAGCAGCCAAAGGGTCGGGCCGGACTCCTACGAGCAGTACTTC.

This rearrangement joins TRBV18 to TRBJ2-1, with D hard to call. CDR3 length: 14 amino acids. Looked up from germline, CDR1 is KGHSH and CDR2 is LQKENI. V lost 2 bases and J lost 5, with 10 bases in between. CDR3 nucleotides: TGTGCCAGCTCACCAGGATACCGAGACAATGAGCAGTTCTTC. It specifies CASSPGYRDNEQFF.

The chain recombines TRBV27 with TRBJ2-7; 8 bases fit TRBD2. Germline CDR1 reads MNHEY; CDR2 reads SMNVEV (reference sequence). The junction had 15 bases not matched to a gene; V was cut back by 8 bases and J by 6 bases. The CDR3 loop spans 15 amino acids. The CDR3 region is CASSLGSGSTVEQYF. The CDR3, as DNA: TGTGCCAGCTCACTTGGGAGCGGGAGTACCGTCGAGCAGTACTTC.

The J gene is TRBJ2-5, the V gene TRBV6-5; D is possibly TRBD2 (5 bases). Germline lookup yields CDR1 MNHEY and CDR2 SVGAGI. V lost 6 bases to trimming and J lost 4 bases, with 9 bases between them. The CDR3 loop spans 12 amino acids. CDR3 nucleotide sequence: TGTGCCAGCAGCTCAGAGGGAGAGACCCAGTACTTC. This encodes CASSSEGETQYF.

This chain uses TRBV2 with TRBJ1-6; tentative D call: TRBD1 (5 bases). Germline V CDR1 and CDR2: SNHLY, FYNNEI. The CDR3 contains 12 residues. V gave up 7 bases and J gave up 5 bases, with 6 bases separating them. The chain's CDR3 is CASKTDNSPLHF. CDR3 DNA sequence: TGTGCCAGCAAGACAGATAATTCACCCCTCCACTTT.

The gene calls are TRBV4-3 and TRBJ2-1, with no clear D. The germline V gene has CDR1 LGHNA and CDR2 YSLEER. The CDR3 length is 13 residues. V lost 3 bases to trimming and J lost 7 bases, with 10 bases between them. In DNA, the CDR3 is TGCGCCAGCAGCCAGCTGGCTGGGAATGAGCAGTTCTTC. Translated, it gives CASSQLAGNEQFF.

The chain combines TRBV5-5 with TRBJ1-4; the D is unclear. Trimming removed 6 bases from V and 4 bases from J, with 16 bases in between. CDR1 and CDR2 (germline): SGHKS, YYEKEE (reference sequence). The CDR3 runs to 15 residues. CDR3 in DNA: TGTGCCAGCACCCTCAGGATGGCAGTTAATGAAAAACTGTTTTTT. It specifies CASTLRMAVNEKLFF. Full variable domain (rest looked up from reference TRBV5-5 and TRBJ1-4): DAGVTQSPTHLIKTRGQQVTLRCSPISGHKSVSWYQQVLGQGPQFIFQYYEKEERGRGNFPDRFSARQFPNYSSELNVNALLLGDSALYLCASTLRMAVNEKLFFGSGTQLSVL.

The V call is TRBV5-1, the J call TRBJ2-5; 7 nucleotides match TRBD1. Germline trimming cut 2 bases from V and 4 bases from J; bases unmatched to any gene: 8. The CDR3 totals 15 residues. Germline CDR1 is SGHRS and CDR2 is YFSETQ. The CDR3 region is CASSFELGTAETQYF. CDR3 in DNA: TGCGCCAGCAGCTTCGAGTTAGGGACAGCAGAGACCCAGTACTTC.

The J gene is TRBJ1-5, the V gene TRBV30, with 8 bases that match TRBD1. The CDR3 consists of 13 residues. V lost 4 bases and J lost 2; bases outside the gene matches: 1. Germline V CDR1 and CDR2: GTSNPN, SVGIG (reference sequence). CDR3 residues: CAWTGQGNQPQHF. CDR3 DNA: TGTGCCTGGACGGGACAGGGCAATCAGCCCCAGCATTTT.

The V gene is TRBV30, the J gene TRBJ2-5, with TRBD1 matching 9 bases. The CDR3 runs to 15 residues. CDR1 GTSNPN and CDR2 SVGIG come from the germline V gene (reference sequence). The trim removed 1 base at V and 5 bases at J, leaving 8 bases unmatched. The CDR3 nucleotides read TGTGCCTGGAGTGGCGTCGACAGGGGGTCTGAGACCCAGTACTTC. It codes for CAWSGVDRGSETQYF.

Only a few counts were recorded for this clone. This sequence joins TRBV28 and TRBJ2-7; 9 bases fit TRBD1. Germline CDR1 reads MDHEN; CDR2 reads SYDVKM. The CDR3 covers 16 residues. J gave up 6 bases and V 2 bases, and 11 bases lay outside the gene matches. The CDR3: CASSLIGTGIASEQYF. The CDR3 nucleotides read TGTGCCAGCAGTTTAATCGGGACAGGGATAGCGAGCGAGCAGTACTTC.

The chain carries TRBV6-5 and TRBJ2-1, with 7 bases that match TRBD1. Germline loops: CDR1 MNHEY, CDR2 SVGAGI. Trimming took 6 bases from V and 6 from J; bases not matched to a gene: 11. The CDR3 extends over 15 amino acids. CDR3 DNA: TGTGCCAGCAGCCCGGGACAGCCTCAAAGCAATGAGCAGTTCTTC. The encoded protein is CASSPGQPQSNEQFF.

The gene calls are TRBV30 and TRBJ1-4; a weak D match, TRBD1 (5 bases). Germline values: CDR1 GTSNPN, CDR2 SVGIG (reference sequence). CDR3 length: 13 residues. The CDR3 sequence is CAYAGQTNEKLFF. In DNA form, the CDR3 reads TGTGCTTACGCGGGGCAGACTAATGAAAAACTGTTTTTT.

Only a few counts were recorded for this clone. This chain connects TRBV19 to TRBJ1-6; D ambiguous. The CDR3 contains 12 residues. Trimming pared 3 bases from V and 9 bases from J, leaving 6 bases between. Germline-derived CDR1 and CDR2 are LNHDA and SQIVND (reference sequence). CDR3 loop: CASSIGGSPLHF. CDR3 in DNA: TGTGCCAGTAGTATCGGTGGTTCACCCCTCCACTTT.

The chain combines TRBV9 with TRBJ1-2; D is uncertain. The V and J ends lost 6 bases and 0 bases respectively, with 3 bases between them. CDR1 is SGDLS, CDR2 YYNGEE, per germline. This CDR3 has 11 amino acids. CDR3 residues: CASTANYGYTF. CDR3 nucleotide sequence: TGTGCCAGCACCGCTAACTATGGCTACACCTTC.

The V gene is TRBV30, the J gene TRBJ1-5; 7 bases agree with TRBD1. Looked up from germline, CDR1 is GTSNPN and CDR2 is SVGIG (reference sequence). CDR3 length: 14 residues. The J segment lost 5 bases and the V segment lost 2 bases, leaving 6 bases of the junction unmatched. The DNA of the CDR3 is TGTGCCTGGAGTTGGGACAGAGTGGATCAGCCCCAGCATTTT. This codes for CAWSWDRVDQPQHF.

V and J are TRBV5-1 and TRBJ2-1, with D perhaps matching TRBD1 (5 bases). The germline gives CDR1 SGHRS, CDR2 YFSETQ. The CDR3 loop spans 13 amino acids. V lost 4 bases and J lost 4, with 9 bases in between. In DNA form, the CDR3 reads TGCGCCAGCAGCCTGACAGCATACAATGAGCAGTTCTTC. It codes for CASSLTAYNEQFF.

This clone was recorded once. The chain joins TRBV7-2 to TRBJ1-4; the D is unclear. This CDR3 has 12 amino acids. Trimming removed 8 bases from V and 5 bases from J, with 9 bases in between. Germline lookup yields CDR1 SGHTA and CDR2 FQGNSA. CDR3 nucleotides: TGTGCCAGCGGTATGGCAAATGAAAAACTGTTTTTT. Translating it yields CASGMANEKLFF.

The chain couples TRBV19 to TRBJ1-4; 7 nucleotides agree with TRBD1. Germline assignment: CDR1 LNHDA and CDR2 SQIVND (reference sequence). Trimming took 7 bases from V and 8 from J; bases not matched to a gene: 7. CDR3 length: 13 residues. CDR3 nucleotide sequence: TGTGCCAGTACGAGGGACAGAGCCGAAAAACTGTTTTTT. Encoded protein: CASTRDRAEKLFF.

This rearrangement joins TRBV7-9 to TRBJ1-4, with D possibly being TRBD1 (5 bases). Trimming took 1 base from V and 8 from J, leaving 14 bases between them. The germline CDR1 and CDR2 sequences are SEHNR and FQNEAQ (reference sequence). This CDR3 contains 15 residues. The CDR3 DNA is TGTGCCAGCAGCTTAGGGGGACGGTACCTCGAAAAACTGTTTTTT. This encodes CASSLGGRYLEKLFF.

The chain employs TRBV30 and TRBJ2-6; no definite D call. Germline V gene data show CDR1 as GTSNPN and CDR2 as SVGIG (reference sequence). CDR3 length: 16 amino acids. V was clipped by 2 bases and J by 0 bases, with 11 bases between them. The CDR3, as DNA: TGTGCCTGGAGTCTGCTGGTTTACTCTGGGGCCAACGTCCTGACTTTC. This codes for CAWSLLVYSGANVLTF. Looking up the rest from reference TRBV30 and TRBJ2-6 gives the full variable domain: SQTIHQWPATLVQPVGSPLSLECTVEGTSNPNLYWYRQAAGRGLQLLFYSVGIGQISSEVPQNLSASRPQDRQFILSSKKLLLSDSGFYLCAWSLLVYSGANVLTFGAGSRLTVL.

This clone was seen just once. The rearrangement joins TRBV7-7 to TRBJ2-2; 7 bases agree with TRBD1. The V segment lost 10 bases and the J segment 3 bases; nucleotides outside the gene matches: 14. The CDR3 loop spans 16 amino acids. The germline gives CDR1 SSHAT, CDR2 FNYEAQ (reference sequence). The CDR3 nucleotides are TGTGCCACATACCTAGAGCCGGGACAGCACACCGGGGAGCTGTTTTTT. Its translation: CATYLEPGQHTGELFF.

DNA of the CDR3: TGTGCCAGCTCCTTAGCGGATGCGCAGTATTTT. Residues: CASSLADAQYF. The V gene is TRBV18, the J gene TRBJ2-3; possibly TRBD2 for D (6 bases). Looked up from germline, CDR1 is KGHSH and CDR2 is LQKENI. Trimming took 6 bases from V and 10 from J, leaving 11 bases between them. The CDR3 length is 11 residues.

The rearrangement uses TRBV6-5 and TRBJ1-1, with D hard to call. Germline-derived CDR1 and CDR2 are MNHEY and SVGAGI. The CDR3 spans 14 residues. V was clipped by 0 bases and J by 8 bases, with 13 bases between them. CDR3 nucleotides: TGTGCCAGCAGTTACTCAGGCGGCCAGCTGGAAGCTTTCTTT. Its protein product is CASSYSGGQLEAFF.

This clone was seen a few times. The rearrangement joins TRBV28 to TRBJ1-6, with 7 bases lining up with TRBD1. This CDR3 is built from 13 residues. Germline trimming cut 5 bases from V and 7 bases from J; bases unmatched to any gene: 2. Per the germline V gene, CDR1 is MDHEN and CDR2 is SYDVKM. CDR3: CASSNRGNSPLHF. CDR3 in DNA: TGTGCCAGCAGTAACAGGGGAAATTCACCCCTCCACTTT. The full variable domain, completed using reference TRBV28 and TRBJ1-6, is DVKVTQSSRYLVKRTGEKVFLECVQDMDHENMFWYRQDPGLGLRLIYFSYDVKMKEKGDIPEGYSVSREKKERFSLILESASTNQTSMYLCASSNRGNSPLHFGNGTRLTVT.